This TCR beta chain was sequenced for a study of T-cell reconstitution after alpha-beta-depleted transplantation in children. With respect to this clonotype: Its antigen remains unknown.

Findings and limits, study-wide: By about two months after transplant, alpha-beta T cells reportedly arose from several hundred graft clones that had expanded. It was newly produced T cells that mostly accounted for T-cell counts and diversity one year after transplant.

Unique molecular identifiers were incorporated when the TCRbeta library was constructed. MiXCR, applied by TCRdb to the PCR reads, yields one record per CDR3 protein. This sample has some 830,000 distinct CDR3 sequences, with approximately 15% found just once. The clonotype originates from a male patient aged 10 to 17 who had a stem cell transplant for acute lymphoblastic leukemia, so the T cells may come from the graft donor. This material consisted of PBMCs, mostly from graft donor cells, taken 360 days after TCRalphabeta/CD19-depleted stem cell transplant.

The CDR3 sequence is CSAKQGGGYGYTF. The DNA of the CDR3 is TGCAGTGCTAAACAGGGGGGAGGGTATGGCTACACCTTC. The chain combines TRBV20-1 with TRBJ1-2; 8 bases line up with TRBD1. Germline values: CDR1 DFQATT, CDR2 SNEGSKA (reference sequence). Trimming cost V 4 bases and J 5 bases; bases outside gene matches: 6. This CDR3 contains 13 residues.